This T cell receptor beta chain was sequenced for a study of cytomegalovirus exposure and HLA in healthy donors (dated by TCRdb to the late 2010s). Looking at the study overall: An earlier analysis of 587 of the donors reported about 300 Gb of sequence data and 100 million to 120 million unique TCR beta sequences obtained from about 180 million T cells. Roughly 290 gigabases of sequencing data and roughly 80 million unique TCR sequences made up an early release that covered approximately 650 HLA-typed donors. The genetic ancestry cluster associated with self-reported Caucasian donors included 81% of the 398 genotyped donors. The study aimed to test whether cataloging public T cell receptors could reveal signatures of past pathogen exposure. The study used immunosequencing to profile the T cell repertoires of approximately 630 subjects and linked those repertoires to cytomegalovirus serostatus. In addition to the first cohort of approximately 650 subjects, a separate validation cohort of about 120 different subjects was used. High-throughput TCR immunosequencing, statistical association of individual TCRs with disease status, and machine learning were combined to predict cytomegalovirus infection status. In a later analysis, previously published TCR beta repertoires from 550 to 750 donors were re-analyzed and high-resolution HLA genotyping was added so that TCR occurrence patterns could be studied. Rather than drawing on any new phenotypic data, the later analysis identified candidate immune exposures from TCR beta sequences and the way those sequences occurred across donors. In an earlier analysis of 500 to 650 of the donors, high-throughput TCR beta sequencing was used to judge whether each TCR beta V gene segment behaved as functional or pseudogenic. Alongside the repertoire data, information on donor age, sex, ethnicity and CMV serostatus was compiled. A later genetic analysis took genome-wide SNP genotypes for about 60% of the roughly 670 donors and used that subset as a discovery cohort. Every discovery cohort repertoire had been produced on one sequencing platform. Both class I and class II loci were covered by HLA typing, at four-digit resolution. The number of donors typed differed by locus, with 629-630 for A, B, C, DRB1 and DQB1, roughly 520 for DQA1, 606 for DPA1, and around 460 for DPB1. About five DR-DQ haplotypes were handled as single units for association and clustering, since linkage in the cohort was strong. Across 300 to 500 genotyped donors of the cohort, an average of approximately 240,000 unique TCR beta nucleotide sequences per donor were sequenced, and 15% to 20% of those sequences were non-productive.

With regard to this clone: It lacks a known antigen. Qualities for individual bases were not recorded, and no much larger clone is one base off.

The cohort was made up of 666 healthy bone marrow donors. At the time of sampling, every cohort member was nominally healthy, though immune exposures that went unrecorded were likely present. The donor tested CMV seropositive and was one of the 289 seropositive cohort members. A peripheral blood sample was collected from each donor, and TCR beta sequencing was performed on peripheral blood mononuclear cells. Genomic DNA was extracted from the blood cell samples with the Qiagen DNeasy Blood Extraction Kit. Counted from cysteine to phenylalanine, this CDR3 has 15 amino acids. The only DNA kept is the CDR3, 45 bases in frame from the first base. The germline V gene (reference sequence) supplies CDR1 LNHDA and CDR2 SQIVND. Cut back by 4 bases and 1 base, the V and J ends lie 13 bases apart. General conclusions and limits of the study: Across donors, most TCR sequences were observed very rarely, whereas some public TCRs were present in many individuals. Linkage disequilibrium might explain the correlated functional status among segregating V segments, but an unknown experimental factor could not be excluded. The only immune exposure information available for the cohort was CMV serostatus. Compared with equally common non-associated chains, HLA-associated TCR beta chains in a later analysis were more clonally expanded and had lower generation probabilities. Cytomegalovirus status was reported to be diagnosed by the classifier with high specificity and sensitivity in both the original and validation cohorts. In a later analysis, several top co-occurrence clusters were reported to appear linked to parvovirus B19, influenza, CMV and Epstein-Barr virus. HLA typing was unavailable for some donors at each locus, so association tests used only the typed subset. When HLA alleles, especially DR and DQ, strongly co-occurred, attributing TCR associations to individual alleles was difficult. Only TCR beta chains were sequenced in this cohort, and the absence of alpha or paired-chain data limited detectable features. The 87-base-pair reads could not distinguish some IMGT-functional V segments, including TRBV6-2 and TRBV6-3, so those segments were excluded. Roughly uniform sequencing depth across donors was assumed in presence/absence analyses, although this assumption may not hold. A further reported finding was that TCR beta sequences accurately predicted the HLA-A and HLA-B alleles for most subjects in the first cohort. In an earlier analysis of around 600 of the donors, most TCR beta V segments were observed in productive rearrangements about 87% or about 30% of the time, broadly matching IMGT annotations. In a later genetic analysis, fewer N-insertions in productive TCRs were reported among donors in an Asian-associated ancestry cluster than the approximately 630-donor mean. At a false discovery rate of 0.05, a later analysis linked around 15,000 TCR beta sequences to specific HLA alleles. A cluster of highly shared sequence variants was judged likely to represent a technical artifact of the sequencing pipeline. The study listed 164 TCR beta chains as associated with cytomegalovirus. Roughly 17 rarely observed V segments, including chromosome 9 orphons, were excluded from the earlier analysis of a few hundred of the donors because counts were too low. Three of the identified cytomegalovirus-associated TCR beta chains were confirmed in vitro to be specific for cytomegalovirus antigens. According to a later analysis, TCR association rates differed among HLA loci, with DRB1 alleles showing the most associated TCRs and HLA-C alleles showing the fewest. In a later analysis, most CMV-associated TCR beta chains were found to appear HLA-restricted, with HLA associations seemingly driven largely by CMV exposure. It was suggested by the authors that the approach could potentially be generalized to other disease states and immunological phenotypes. In a later genetic analysis, a missense DCLRE1C variant was associated with V-gene and J-gene trimming of TCR beta chains, and the association was replicated in an independent cohort.

The receptor library was made with the immunoSEQ multiplex PCR assay. For the multiplex PCR, a mixture combining 60 forward primers for TCR Vbeta segments and 13 reverse primers for TCR Jbeta segments was used. A multiplex PCR assay on genomic DNA amplified the CDR3 region of rearranged TCR beta genes. The Illumina HiSeq System was used to sequence the amplified TCR beta libraries as 87-base-pair reads. As for how the authors treated the data: A later analysis counted approximately 74 million unique TCR beta chains across the 670 or so repertoires, and around 12 million of these chains were shared by at least two donors. Raw reads were error-corrected and collapsed into unique sequences with a nearest-neighbor algorithm that merged closely related sequences to remove PCR and sequencing errors. V, D and J gene segments were assigned by aligning CDR3 sequences to IMGT reference sequences. For a sequence to be retained, a match of at least six nucleotides was required to both a V gene segment and a J gene segment. Rearrangements were classified as productive when the CDR3 lacked stop codons and remained in frame with V and J, and all other rearrangements were classified as non-productive. CDR3 was defined according to IMGT convention as the region running from the second conserved V-encoded cysteine to the conserved J-encoded phenylalanine. The earlier analysis of roughly 590 of the donors excluded sequences that lacked an unambiguous match to a single V gene segment. In an earlier analysis of 587 of the donors, V segments were called functional above 56.7% productive rearrangements and were called segregating when the between-donor standard deviation exceeded 5%. To diagnose cytomegalovirus status from the catalog of TCR beta chain sequences, a statistical classification framework was built. In a later analysis, V and J genes were assigned by comparing TCR nucleotide sequences against IMGT/GENE-DB human TR gene sequences. Using the TCRdist pipeline, a later analysis assigned CDR3 sequences along with most-parsimonious VDJ recombination scenarios. A later analysis defined each TCR beta chain by its CDR3 amino acid sequence plus V-gene family, and excluded reads lacking a unique V-gene family. To address suspected cross-contamination and a sequencing artifact, a later analysis removed under 600 highly shared, low-generation-probability nucleotide sequences. In a later analysis, a clonal expansion index for each public chain was calculated from normalized within-repertoire ranks of inferred template counts. In a later analysis, generation probabilities were computed with a VDJ recombination model fitted to out-of-frame rearrangements, and the resulting probabilities were checked against IGoR. A later analysis scored TCR-TCR, TCR-HLA and TCR-CMV co-occurrence with hypergeometric tests, applying a repertoire-size bias correction to TCR pairs. To estimate false discovery rates, a later analysis permuted the HLA or CMV assignments 20 times. In a later analysis, co-occurring TCRs were grouped using DBSCAN, and TCRdist sequence similarity was added for clustering within HLA-allele-positive subsets. Repertoires with fewer than 30,000 or more than 120,000 public chains, plus five repertoires with anomalous nucleotide sharing, were excluded from co-occurrence clustering. The table was pulled from immuneACCESS by TCRdb, which kept in-frame rearrangements only. Such tables lose some clones; where checked, under half of the loss comes from unresolved V genes, and the rest has no known cause. The DNA gave D and trimming, while V, J and clone size come from that table. The sample profile shows 150,000 to 200,000 clones; 80% to 90% of them were found once. The top ten constitute 5% to 7.5% of the sample.

Sequencing was carried out using PBMCs. This clonotype was obtained from a man aged 50-59 years in good health and CMV-seropositive. Rearrangement joined TRBV19 to TRBJ1-1; TRBD1 might be the D gene, on 6 matching bases. Here the CDR3 is given as CASSSDHRANTEAFF. The sequence in DNA is TGTGCCAGTAGTAGCGACCACAGGGCGAACACTGAAGCTTTCTTT.